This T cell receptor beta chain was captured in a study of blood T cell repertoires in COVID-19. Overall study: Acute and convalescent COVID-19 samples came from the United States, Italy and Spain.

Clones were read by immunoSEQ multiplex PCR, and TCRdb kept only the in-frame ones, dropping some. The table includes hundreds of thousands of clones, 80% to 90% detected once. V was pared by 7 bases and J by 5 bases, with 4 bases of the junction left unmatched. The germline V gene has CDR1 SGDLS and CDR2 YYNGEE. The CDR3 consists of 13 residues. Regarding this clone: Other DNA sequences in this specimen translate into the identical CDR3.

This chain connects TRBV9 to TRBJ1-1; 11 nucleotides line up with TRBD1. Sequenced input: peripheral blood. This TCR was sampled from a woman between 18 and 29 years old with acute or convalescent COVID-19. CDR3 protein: CASSGQGATEAFF. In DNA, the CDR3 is TGTGCCAGCTCTGGACAGGGGGCAACTGAAGCTTTCTTT.